This section outlines one T cell receptor beta chain sequence together with its context. This sample was taken from a study of blood T cell repertoires in COVID-19. Study-level background: Acute and convalescent COVID-19 specimens originated in the United States, Italy and Spain.

Germline V lookup: CDR1 SGHTA, CDR2 FQGNSA. With 7 bases clipped from V and 4 bases from J, the junction kept 7 bases outside the gene matches. This CDR3 spans 14 amino acids. The authors' processing: Nucleated cell counts were estimated from reference gene primer amplification. Clones were sequenced by immunoSEQ multiplex PCR, and TCRdb holds only the in-frame ones, with some missing. The V and J calls and clone size come from that table; D and trimming were worked out from the DNA. The sample includes 300,000 to 450,000 clones, 80% to 90% of them seen just once. Seattle's enrolled individuals joined amid active infection and were then monitored longitudinally.

Sequencing was done on a sample of peripheral blood. The source of this sequence is a woman under 40 with COVID-19, enrolled during active disease. The genes are TRBV7-2 and TRBJ2-3; 8 nucleotides line up with TRBD2. The CDR3 nucleotides read TGTGCCAGCAAAGGCAGCGGGAGTTCAGATACGCAGTATTTT. It translates to CASKGSGSSDTQYF.